What follows are 5 T cell receptor beta chains derived from one specimen sequenced in a study of response to subunit inactivated influenza vaccine. MiXCR, run by TCRdb on the RT-PCR reads, gives a single entry per CDR3 protein. The sample includes hundreds of thousands of distinct CDR3 sequences, about 10% of them seen just once. This sample comprised PBMCs from blood, obtained on the day of vaccination. The receptors were sampled from a man over 45 who received an inactivated influenza vaccine.

The J gene is TRBJ2-5, the V gene TRBV5-5, with 8 bases aligning to TRBD2. V lost 4 bases and J lost 0; bases outside the gene matches: 8. The CDR3 runs to 16 residues. CDR1 is SGHKS, CDR2 YYEKEE, per germline (reference sequence). CDR3 in DNA: TGTGCCAGCAGCCCCCGGGGCGGGGGGAACCAAGAGACCCAGTACTTC. The encoded protein is CASSPRGGGNQETQYF.

J is TRBJ2-7 and V is TRBV30, with 7 nucleotides matching TRBD1. Germline CDR1 is GTSNPN and CDR2 is SVGIG (reference sequence). V lost 6 bases, J lost 6 bases, and 5 bases stayed unmatched. This CDR3 is 11 amino acids long. Here the CDR3 reads CACHRGGEQYF. CDR3 in DNA: TGTGCCTGCCACAGGGGCGGCGAGCAGTACTTC.

The J gene is TRBJ1-4, the V gene TRBV27; no firm D call. The CDR3 totals 13 residues. V lost 4 bases, J lost 8 bases, and 11 bases lay in between. The germline V gene has CDR1 MNHEY and CDR2 SMNVEV (reference sequence). The CDR3 reads CASSSSLWEKLFF. Written as DNA, the CDR3 is TGTGCCAGCAGTTCCAGCCTTTGGGAAAAACTGTTTTTT.

The table lists this clonotype with many counts. This rearrangement joins TRBV24-1 to TRBJ2-1, with TRBD1 as a possible D gene (5 bases). Per the germline V gene, CDR1 is KGHDR and CDR2 is SFDVKD. V was pared by 2 bases and J by 0 bases, with 10 bases between. This CDR3 spans 16 amino acids. CDR3 sequence (DNA): TGTGCCACCAGTGATTCAGGGTCCTACTCCTACAATGAGCAGTTCTTC. Its translation is CATSDSGSYSYNEQFF.

This clonotype has only a few counts. The V gene is TRBV6-1, the J gene TRBJ1-3; 7 nucleotides align to TRBD1. From germline, CDR1 is MNHNS and CDR2 SASEGT. The CDR3 extends over 14 amino acids. V dropped 6 bases and J dropped 5; count of bases not matched to a gene: 7. In DNA form, the CDR3 reads TGTGCCAGCAGCGAATTGACAGGGAGAAACACCATATATTTT. Its translation is CASSELTGRNTIYF.